What follows is one T cell receptor beta chain and its context. What it binds is unknown. Using immunoSEQ multiplex PCR, the repertoire was profiled, and TCRdb retains in-frame clones only, with some absent. The repertoire consists of fewer than 130,000 clones, with more than 90% occurring once and the leading ten covering 2% to 2.5%. The sample belongs to a study of T cell responses to AZD1222 COVID-19 vaccine. Study-level findings and limits: Repertoires were sampled only after the peak T cell response. There were mostly white British donors and more females than males, and clonal diversity was possibly underestimated.

There are 13 residues in the CDR3. Germline assignment: CDR1 LGHNT and CDR2 FRNRAP. V lost 6 bases, J lost 2 bases, and 10 bases lay in between. Sequences were derived from peripheral blood, sampled on day 0 of AZD1222 vaccination. V and J are TRBV12-5 and TRBJ1-2, with a possible D match to TRBD1 (5 bases). This TCR was recovered from an adult in good health. In DNA form, the CDR3 reads TGTGCTAGTGGCACGACAGCCAACTATGGCTACACCTTC. This encodes CASGTTANYGYTF.